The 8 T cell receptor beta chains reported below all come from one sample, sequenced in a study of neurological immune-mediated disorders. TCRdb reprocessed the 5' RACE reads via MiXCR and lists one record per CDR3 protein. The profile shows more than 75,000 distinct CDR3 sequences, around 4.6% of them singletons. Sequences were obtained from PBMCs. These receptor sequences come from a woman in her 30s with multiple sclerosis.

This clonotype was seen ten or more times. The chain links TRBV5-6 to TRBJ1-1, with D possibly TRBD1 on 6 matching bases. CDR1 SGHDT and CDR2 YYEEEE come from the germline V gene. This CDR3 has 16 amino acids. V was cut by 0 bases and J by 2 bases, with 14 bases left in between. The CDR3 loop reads CASSLGPGDLNTEAFF. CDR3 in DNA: TGTGCCAGCAGCTTGGGGCCAGGGGACCTAAACACTGAAGCTTTCTTT.

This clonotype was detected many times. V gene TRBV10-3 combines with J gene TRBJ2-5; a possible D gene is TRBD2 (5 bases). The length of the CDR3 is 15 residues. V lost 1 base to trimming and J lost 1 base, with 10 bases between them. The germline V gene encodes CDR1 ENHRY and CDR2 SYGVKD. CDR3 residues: CAISEWERRQETQYF. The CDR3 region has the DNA TGTGCCATCAGTGAGTGGGAGCGACGCCAAGAGACCCAGTACTTC.

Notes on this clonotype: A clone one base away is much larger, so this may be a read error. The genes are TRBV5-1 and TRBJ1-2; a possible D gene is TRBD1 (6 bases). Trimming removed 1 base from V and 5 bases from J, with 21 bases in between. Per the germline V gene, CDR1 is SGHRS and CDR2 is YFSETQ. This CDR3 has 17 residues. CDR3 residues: CASSLTPIGGVGYGYTF. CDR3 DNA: TGCGCCAGCAGCTTGACACCGATAGGGGGAGTTGGGTATGGCTACACCTTC.

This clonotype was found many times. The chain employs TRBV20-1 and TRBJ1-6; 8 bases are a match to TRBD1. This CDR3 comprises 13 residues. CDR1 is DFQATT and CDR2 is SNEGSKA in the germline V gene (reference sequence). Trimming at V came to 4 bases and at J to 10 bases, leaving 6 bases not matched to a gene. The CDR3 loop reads CSATGQGRSPLHF. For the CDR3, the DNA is TGCAGTGCTACAGGACAGGGAAGGTCACCCCTCCACTTT.

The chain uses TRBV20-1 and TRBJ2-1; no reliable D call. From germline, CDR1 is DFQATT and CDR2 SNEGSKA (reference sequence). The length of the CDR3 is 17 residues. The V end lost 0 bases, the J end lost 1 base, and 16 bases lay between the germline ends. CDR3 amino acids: CSARDPWTPKSYNEQFF. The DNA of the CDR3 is TGCAGTGCTAGAGATCCGTGGACCCCCAAATCCTACAATGAGCAGTTCTTC.

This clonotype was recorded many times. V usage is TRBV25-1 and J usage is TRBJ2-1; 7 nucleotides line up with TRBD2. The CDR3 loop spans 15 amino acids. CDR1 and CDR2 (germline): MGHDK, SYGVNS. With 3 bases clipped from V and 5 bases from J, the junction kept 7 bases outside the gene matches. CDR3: CASSDPAGPDNEQFF. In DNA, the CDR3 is TGTGCCAGCAGTGATCCAGCGGGACCTGACAATGAGCAGTTCTTC.

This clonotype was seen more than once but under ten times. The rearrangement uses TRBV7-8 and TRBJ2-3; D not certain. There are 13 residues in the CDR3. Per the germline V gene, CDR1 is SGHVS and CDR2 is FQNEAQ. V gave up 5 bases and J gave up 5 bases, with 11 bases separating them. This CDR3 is CASSPRPGDTQYF. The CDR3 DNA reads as TGTGCCAGCAGCCCGCGACCGGGAGATACGCAGTATTTT.

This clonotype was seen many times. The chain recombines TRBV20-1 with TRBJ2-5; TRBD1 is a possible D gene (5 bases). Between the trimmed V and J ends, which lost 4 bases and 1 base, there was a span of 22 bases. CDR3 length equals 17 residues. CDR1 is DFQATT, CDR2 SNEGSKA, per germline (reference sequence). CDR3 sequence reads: CSATQRIPFGAQETQYF. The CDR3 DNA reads TGCAGTGCTACCCAACGAATTCCCTTTGGGGCCCAAGAGACCCAGTACTTC.